The text below deals with one T cell receptor (beta chain). What it binds is unknown. Genomic DNA per cell subset filled all wells of several immunoSEQ plates. Some clones are missing from TCRdb's copy, which holds only in-frame ones; the method was immunoSEQ multiplex PCR. The sample has about 710,000 clones; around three quarters are singletons. This sample is drawn from a study of shared clonotypes between healthy human individuals. Study summary: Every donor yielded three CD4 naive, three CD4 memory, two CD8 naive and one CD8 memory plate. Study-level findings and limits: Investigators collected only blood, and repertoires in tissues likely differ.

Every donor, a Caucasian adult, lived in Nashville, Tennessee. CDR3 length: 12 residues. Germline V gene sequence: CDR1 MNHNS, CDR2 SASEGT. Trimming shortened V by 3 bases and J by 14 bases, and 14 bases separated the two germline ends. Sequencing was carried out using memory CD4+ T cells sorted from blood. Described subset: CD45RA-negative fraction. V gene TRBV6-1 combines with J gene TRBJ2-1, with D possibly TRBD1 on 6 matching bases. The source of this sequence is a woman in her twenties or thirties in good health. The CDR3 loop is CASSEGHTEEFF. CDR3 nucleotide sequence: TGTGCCAGCAGTGAGGGACACACTGAAGAGTTCTTC.